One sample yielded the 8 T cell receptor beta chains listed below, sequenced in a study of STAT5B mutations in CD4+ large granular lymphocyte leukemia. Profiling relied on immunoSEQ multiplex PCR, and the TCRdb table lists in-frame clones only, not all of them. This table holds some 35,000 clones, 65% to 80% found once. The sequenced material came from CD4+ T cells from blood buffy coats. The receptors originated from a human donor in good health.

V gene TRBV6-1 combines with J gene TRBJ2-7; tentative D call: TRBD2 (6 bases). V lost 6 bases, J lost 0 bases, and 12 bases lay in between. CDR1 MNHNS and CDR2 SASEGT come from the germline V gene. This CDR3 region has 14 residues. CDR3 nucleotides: TGTGCCAGCAGGACCGGGACTCGCTCCTACGAGCAGTACTTC. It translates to CASRTGTRSYEQYF.

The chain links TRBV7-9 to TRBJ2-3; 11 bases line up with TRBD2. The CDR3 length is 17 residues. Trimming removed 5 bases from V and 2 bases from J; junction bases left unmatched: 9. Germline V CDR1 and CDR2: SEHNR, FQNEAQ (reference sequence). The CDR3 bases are TGTGCCAGCAGCCGGACAATTAGCGGGAGGGACACAGATACGCAGTATTTT. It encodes CASSRTISGRDTDTQYF.

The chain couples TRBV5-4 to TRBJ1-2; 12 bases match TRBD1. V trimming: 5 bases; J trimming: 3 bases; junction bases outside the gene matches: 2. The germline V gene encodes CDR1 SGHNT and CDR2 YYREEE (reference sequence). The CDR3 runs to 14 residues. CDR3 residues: CASRGQGADYGYTF. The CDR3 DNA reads TGTGCCAGCAGGGGACAGGGGGCGGACTATGGCTACACCTTC.

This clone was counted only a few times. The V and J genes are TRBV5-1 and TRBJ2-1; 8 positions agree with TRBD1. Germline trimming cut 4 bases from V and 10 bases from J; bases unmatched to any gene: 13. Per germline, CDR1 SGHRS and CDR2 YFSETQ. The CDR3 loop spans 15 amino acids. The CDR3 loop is CASSPQGAQTLEQFF. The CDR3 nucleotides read TGCGCCAGCAGCCCCCAGGGGGCCCAGACCCTGGAGCAGTTCTTC.

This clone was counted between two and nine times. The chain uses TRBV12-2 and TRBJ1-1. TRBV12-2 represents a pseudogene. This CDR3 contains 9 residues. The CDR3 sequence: CASRWEAFF. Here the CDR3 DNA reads TGTGCAAGTCGCTGGGAAGCTTTCTTT.

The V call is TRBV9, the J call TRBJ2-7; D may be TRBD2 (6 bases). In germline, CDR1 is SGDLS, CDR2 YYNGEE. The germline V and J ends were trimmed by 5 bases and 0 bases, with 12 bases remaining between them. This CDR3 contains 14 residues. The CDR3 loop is CASSWRERSYEQYF. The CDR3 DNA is TGTGCCAGCAGTTGGAGGGAACGCTCCTACGAGCAGTACTTC.

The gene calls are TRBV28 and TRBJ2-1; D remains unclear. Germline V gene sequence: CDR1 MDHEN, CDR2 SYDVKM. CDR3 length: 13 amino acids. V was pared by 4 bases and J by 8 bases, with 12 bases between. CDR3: CASSSPARDEQFF. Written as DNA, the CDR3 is TGTGCCAGCAGTTCCCCCGCCCGGGATGAGCAGTTCTTC.

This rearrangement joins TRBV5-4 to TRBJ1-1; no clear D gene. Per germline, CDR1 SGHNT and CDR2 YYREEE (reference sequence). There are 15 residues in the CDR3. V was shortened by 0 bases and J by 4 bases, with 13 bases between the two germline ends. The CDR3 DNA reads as TGTGCCAGCAGCTTGGCCCAGGTTCGCGCCACTGAAGCTTTCTTT. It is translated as CASSLAQVRATEAFF.